Below, 22 T cell receptor beta chains from the same sample are listed, as sequenced in a study of blood T cell repertoires in COVID-19 (dated by TCRdb to the early 2020s). Library construction relied on the immunoSEQ multiplex PCR assay. TCRdb provides this immuneACCESS table in a form limited to in-frame rearrangements. Some clones are lacking; in checked studies, under half of them reflect an unresolved V gene, and why the rest are absent is not known. The sample has hundreds of thousands of clones on record, around 91% of them singletons. The ten largest clones capture around 3.3% of the sample. Sequencing was done on a sample of peripheral blood. The receptors shown here come from a woman under 30 who had recovered from COVID-19.

The rearrangement links TRBV6-6 to TRBJ2-1, with TRBD2 matching 10 bases. Losses at the gene ends were 8 bases for V and 5 bases for J; bases not matched to a gene: 9. Germline-derived CDR1 and CDR2 are MNHNY and SVGAGI (reference sequence). The CDR3 runs to 15 residues. The CDR3: CASLYASGSNNEQFF. The CDR3 nucleotides read TGTGCCAGCTTATACGCTAGCGGGAGTAACAATGAGCAGTTCTTC.

The CDR3 protein is CASSPRPTGVNEQFF. The CDR3 DNA reads TGTGCCAGCAGTCCTCGACCGACAGGGGTCAATGAGCAGTTCTTC. The chain combines TRBV6-5 with TRBJ2-1; 8 bases agree with TRBD1. CDR3 length: 15 residues. From germline, CDR1 is MNHEY and CDR2 SVGAGI. J was trimmed by 6 bases and V by 5 bases; bases with no gene match: 9.

The chain recombines TRBV6-5 with TRBJ1-1, with a weak D call TRBD1 (6 bases). The CDR3 consists of 12 residues. Per the germline V gene, CDR1 is MNHEY and CDR2 is SVGAGI. V lost 5 bases, J lost 8 bases, and 12 bases lay in between. CDR3 amino acids: CASSRGQLEAFF. CDR3 in DNA: TGTGCCAGCAGTAGAGGACAGCTGGAAGCTTTCTTT.

CDR3 protein: CASSTGLAKNIQYF. CDR3 sequence (DNA): TGTGCCAGTAGTACAGGGCTAGCCAAAAACATTCAGTACTTC. This chain connects TRBV19 to TRBJ2-4; perhaps TRBD1 as D (5 bases). The CDR3 loop spans 14 amino acids. CDR1 LNHDA and CDR2 SQIVND come from the germline V gene (reference sequence). The germline V and J ends were trimmed by 4 bases and 0 bases, with 7 bases remaining between them.

The chain links TRBV19 to TRBJ1-5, with 12 nucleotides matching TRBD1. The length of the CDR3 is 16 residues. The germline gives CDR1 LNHDA, CDR2 SQIVND (reference sequence). Trimming took 7 bases from V and 5 from J; bases not matched to a gene: 9. The CDR3 DNA is TGTGCCAGTACCTCCTCTCGGGACAGGGGGCATCAGCCCCAGCATTTT. This translates into CASTSSRDRGHQPQHF.

This rearrangement joins TRBV12-3 or TRBV12-4 to TRBJ2-2, with D possibly being TRBD1 (5 bases). The CDR3 covers 13 residues. V lost 6 bases and J lost 0, with 5 bases in between. The CDR3 loop reads CASSRANTGELFF. The DNA of the CDR3 is TGTGCCAGCAGCAGGGCGAACACCGGGGAGCTGTTTTTT.

The CDR3 protein is CASSPLGTGDSQPQHF. Written as DNA, the CDR3 is TGTGCCAGCAGCCCCCTAGGGACAGGGGATAGTCAGCCCCAGCATTTT. The V and J genes are TRBV7-9 and TRBJ1-5; 10 nucleotides line up with TRBD1. CDR3 length: 16 amino acids. Looked up from germline, CDR1 is SEHNR and CDR2 is FQNEAQ (reference sequence). V was clipped by 5 bases and J by 6 bases; unmatched bases: 10.

This chain connects TRBV10-3 to TRBJ1-4; no reliable D call. The V end was cut by 0 bases, the J end by 8 bases, with 13 bases between. The CDR3 has 15 residues. Germline V gives CDR1 ENHRY, CDR2 SYGVKD. CDR3: CAISESEKFREKLFF. In nucleotides, the CDR3 is TGTGCCATCAGTGAGTCGGAGAAATTCCGGGAAAAACTGTTTTTT.

V usage is TRBV7-2 and J usage is TRBJ2-2, with TRBD1 matching 10 bases. The germline CDR1 and CDR2 sequences are SGHTA and FQGNSA. The CDR3 has 16 residues. The junction had 9 bases not matched to a gene; V was cut back by 4 bases and J by 7 bases. In nucleotides, the CDR3 is TGTGCCAGCAGCTCCGCGACAGGGGGCTTGATCGGGGAGCTGTTTTTT. It yields the protein CASSSATGGLIGELFF.

The chain recombines TRBV18 with TRBJ2-1, with a weak D call TRBD1 (6 bases). Trimming pared 0 bases from V and 5 bases from J, leaving 23 bases between. Germline V gene lookup returns CDR1 KGHSH and CDR2 LQKENI. The CDR3 spans 19 residues. CDR3 in amino acids: CASSPPFGQGSSLDNEQFF. For the CDR3, the DNA is TGTGCCAGCTCACCACCGTTTGGGCAGGGGAGCTCTTTAGACAATGAGCAGTTCTTC.

The genes are TRBV6-6 and TRBJ1-1, with D possibly TRBD1 on 6 matching bases. CDR3 size: 14 residues. Trimming took 6 bases from V and 1 from J, leaving 12 bases between them. CDR1 and CDR2 from the germline V gene are MNHNY and SVGAGI (reference sequence). CDR3 sequence: CASRRDTQNTEAFF. CDR3 nucleotide sequence: TGTGCCAGCAGGAGGGACACCCAGAACACTGAAGCTTTCTTT.

This clone occurred once. The J gene is TRBJ2-7, the V gene TRBV27; D possibly corresponds to TRBD1 (5 bases). Trimming left V 3 bases short and J 6 bases short, with 18 bases between. The germline V gene has CDR1 MNHEY and CDR2 SMNVEV (reference sequence). The CDR3 is 15 amino acids. CDR3 protein: CASSLQGSVVSEQYV. CDR3 DNA sequence: TGTGCCAGCAGTTTGCAGGGCAGTGTCGTTTCCGAGCAGTACGTC.

This clone was observed a few times. Other DNA sequences of this sample code for an identical CDR3. The chain uses TRBV12-3 or TRBV12-4 and TRBJ1-1; tentative D call: TRBD1 (5 bases). The CDR3 extends over 13 amino acids. The ends were cut back, 3 bases at V and 1 base at J, with 6 bases in the middle. CDR3 in amino acids: CASSFQGNTEAFF. CDR3 DNA: TGTGCCAGCAGTTTCCAGGGGAACACTGAAGCTTTCTTT.

J is TRBJ2-2 and V is TRBV4-3; a weak D match, TRBD1 (5 bases). CDR3 length equals 18 residues. CDR1 and CDR2 (germline): LGHNA, YSLEER. Trimming pared 2 bases from V and 0 bases from J, leaving 16 bases between. As DNA, the CDR3 is TGCGCCAGCAGCCAAATGGCCTGGACACACTCGAACACCGGGGAGCTGTTTTTT. This codes for CASSQMAWTHSNTGELFF.

The rearrangement uses TRBV2 and TRBJ2-1, with TRBD2 as a possible D gene (6 bases). Germline-derived CDR1 and CDR2 are SNHLY and FYNNEI. The CDR3 extends over 18 amino acids. The V end lost 1 base, the J end lost 5 bases, and 21 bases lay between the germline ends. The CDR3 sequence: CASSEVRGRGRLHNEQFF. For the CDR3, the DNA is TGTGCCAGCAGTGAAGTTCGGGGTCGTGGGAGGCTCCACAATGAGCAGTTCTTC.

J is TRBJ1-1 and V is TRBV2; 9 nucleotides agree with TRBD1. Germline loops: CDR1 SNHLY, CDR2 FYNNEI. The CDR3 consists of 14 residues. The ends lost 7 bases at V and 4 bases at J; junction bases unmatched: 7. The CDR3 loop is CASIRDRVATEAFF. The DNA of the CDR3 is TGTGCCAGCATCCGGGACAGGGTCGCCACTGAAGCTTTCTTT.

The V and J genes are TRBV5-4 and TRBJ2-1; 9 nucleotides align to TRBD1. The V and J ends lost 0 bases and 4 bases, in that order; junction bases with no gene match: 2. The CDR3 runs 15 residues. Germline CDR1 SGHNT, CDR2 YYREEE (reference sequence). The CDR3 coding sequence is TGTGCCAGCAGCTTGGACAGGGGGCGATACAATGAGCAGTTCTTC. It yields the protein CASSLDRGRYNEQFF.

The chain joins TRBV5-1 to TRBJ1-1; 9 bases are a match to TRBD1. This CDR3 comprises 14 residues. Trimming at V came to 5 bases and at J to 5 bases, leaving 7 bases not matched to a gene. Germline V gives CDR1 SGHRS, CDR2 YFSETQ. The CDR3 spells CASSLDRGGTEAFF. The CDR3 DNA is TGCGCCAGCAGTCTGGACAGGGGTGGGACTGAAGCTTTCTTT. Complete variable domain (other parts from reference TRBV5-1 and TRBJ1-1): KAGVTQTPRYLIKTRGQQVTLSCSPISGHRSVSWYQQTPGQGLQFLFEYFSETQRNKGNFPGRFSGRQFSNSRSEMNVSTLELGDSALYLCASSLDRGGTEAFFGQGTRLTVV.

The chain couples TRBV6-2 or TRBV6-3 to TRBJ2-7, with TRBD2 as a possible D gene (5 bases). The germline V and J ends were trimmed by 2 bases and 7 bases, with 9 bases remaining between them. This CDR3 is 12 amino acids long. CDR1 and CDR2 (germline): MNHEY, SVGEGT. DNA for the CDR3: TGTGCCAGCAGTTACGGAGGTTTGGAGCAGTACGTC. This codes for CASSYGGLEQYV.

The chain recombines TRBV5-4 with TRBJ2-3; 13 bases match TRBD2. Germline V gene lookup returns CDR1 SGHNT and CDR2 YYREEE (reference sequence). The junction had 2 bases not matched to a gene; V was cut back by 2 bases and J by 2 bases. CDR3 length: 16 residues. The CDR3 coding sequence is TGTGCCAGCAGCTTAGGACTAGCGGGAGACACAGATACGCAGTATTTT. Its protein is CASSLGLAGDTDTQYF.

The rearrangement uses TRBV9 and TRBJ1-2; the D is unclear. Germline loops: CDR1 SGDLS, CDR2 YYNGEE. The CDR3 has 16 amino acids. The germline V and J ends were trimmed by 0 bases and 4 bases, with 16 bases remaining between them. The CDR3 reads CASSVVGQLGSYGYTF. CDR3 nucleotides: TGTGCCAGCAGCGTAGTAGGGCAGCTGGGGAGCTATGGCTACACCTTC.

The chain has TRBV29-1 and TRBJ2-7; D not resolved. The V and J ends lost 2 bases and 0 bases respectively, with 11 bases between them. The CDR3 length is 14 residues. In germline, CDR1 is SQVTM, CDR2 ANQGSEA. CDR3 residues: CSVESGDNSYEQYV. CDR3 nucleotides: TGCAGCGTTGAAAGTGGTGACAACTCCTACGAGCAGTACGTC.